This T cell receptor beta chain is from a study of a mutant IDH1 vaccine in newly diagnosed glioma. The time point denotes: baseline, week 1 (first vaccination visit). Indicated treatment: pre-vaccination baseline after standard-of-care therapy. This CDR3 has 14 amino acids. CDR1 SGHNT and CDR2 YENEEA come from the germline V gene. V dropped 5 bases and J dropped 2 bases, with 12 bases sitting between them. Produced via immunoSEQ multiplex PCR; TCRdb's table is partial and in-frame only. Of more than 80,000 clones detected, roughly 80% appear once; the ten largest clones hold 7.4%. The clonotype comes from a woman aged 50 to 65 with glioma. The V and J genes are TRBV11-3 and TRBJ1-2; D perhaps matches TRBD1 (5 bases). The sequencing used PBMCs, collected from a glioma patient treated with radiotherapy, temozolomide or both. The CDR3 loop is CASSELGANYGYTF. CDR3 DNA sequence: TGTGCCAGCAGCGAACTTGGGGCCAACTATGGCTACACCTTC. Variable domain in full (rest from reference TRBV11-3 and TRBJ1-2): EAGVVQSPRYKIIEKKQPVAFWCNPISGHNTLYWYLQNLGQGPELLIRYENEEAVDDSQLPKDRFSAERLKGVDSTLKIQPAELGDSAVYLCASSELGANYGYTFGSGTRLTVV.